Listed here are 25 T cell receptor beta chains from one sample, sequenced in a study of metastatic and nonmetastatic thyroid tumors. TCRdb re-called the PCR reads with MiXCR. The sample consists of roughly 20,000 clones, 22% of them appearing once. Patients were all untreated before their thyroid surgery. The sequenced material came from adjacent normal tissue. These receptors all come from a female donor with papillary thyroid cancer or a benign thyroid nodule (not recorded which). Some clones in this sample may be carry-over from other donors' samples.

V gene TRBV24-1 combines with J gene TRBJ2-1; 15 nucleotides align to TRBD2. V gave up 3 bases and J gave up 5 bases; unmatched junction bases: 13. The V gene's germline CDR1 is KGHDR and CDR2 SFDVKD. The CDR3 has 20 amino acids. The CDR3 spells CATSDNQGLAGGTRNNEQFF. The CDR3 nucleotides are TGTGCCACCAGTGATAACCAGGGACTAGCGGGAGGAACCCGAAACAATGAGCAGTTCTTC.

This clone appeared a single time. Mismatch with germline at one junction end may stem from a read error. The CDR3 DNA reads TGTGTCAGCCGCAGGGGGTCGAACACTGAAGCTTTCTTT. Translated, it gives CVSRRGSNTEAFF. This rearrangement joins TRBV6-2 or TRBV6-3 to TRBJ1-1; 7 bases are shared with TRBD1. Germline lookup yields CDR1 MNHEY and CDR2 SVGEGT. CDR3 length equals 13 residues.

In DNA, the CDR3 is TGTGCCAGCAGCTTGAGAAGCGGGGGGTTCCATGAGCAGTTCTTC. Its protein product is CASSLRSGGFHEQFF. V is TRBV7-3 and J is TRBJ2-1, with 9 nucleotides matching TRBD2. The CDR3 has 15 residues. V shed 3 bases and J 8 bases; nucleotides not matched to a gene: 8. Germline loops: CDR1 SGHTA, CDR2 FQGTGA.

This clone was counted between two and nine times. This chain's CDR3 is CASSLAQSTGELFF. CDR3 in DNA: TGCGCCAGCAGCTTGGCGCAGAGCACCGGGGAGCTGTTTTTT. The rearrangement links TRBV5-1 to TRBJ2-2; D unresolved. Germline CDR1 and CDR2: SGHRS and YFSETQ. V gave up 0 bases and J gave up 4 bases, with 7 bases separating them. The CDR3 consists of 14 residues.

In its sample, this clone was seen a few times. The V call is TRBV11-1, the J call TRBJ1-1, with D possibly matching TRBD1 (6 bases). In germline, CDR1 is SGHAT, CDR2 FQDESV (reference sequence). Trimming removed 1 base at V and 6 bases at J, with 12 bases between. This CDR3 region has 14 residues. The CDR3 sequence is CASSLVQGRPEAFF. DNA of the CDR3: TGTGCCAGCAGCTTAGTCCAGGGGAGACCTGAAGCTTTCTTT.

This clone has a handful of counts. The V and J genes are TRBV5-1 and TRBJ2-1, with 10 bases lining up with TRBD1. In germline, CDR1 is SGHRS, CDR2 YFSETQ. J was trimmed by 12 bases and V by 0 bases; bases with no gene match: 6. CDR3 length equals 14 residues. CDR3 nucleotides: TGCGCCAGCAGCTTGGCAGGACAGGGGGAGAGGCAGTTCTTC. The encoded protein is CASSLAGQGERQFF.

This clone appeared many times. V is TRBV9 and J is TRBJ2-6; TRBD2 matches 8 bases. The trim removed 4 bases at V and 5 bases at J, leaving 14 bases unmatched. The germline gives CDR1 SGDLS, CDR2 YYNGEE. This CDR3 region has 18 residues. The CDR3 sequence is CASSNPGGGFLWANVLTF. CDR3 sequence (DNA): TGTGCCAGCAGCAACCCCGGCGGGGGGTTTCTCTGGGCCAACGTCCTGACTTTC.

This clone is medium-sized in the sample. The V gene is TRBV28, the J gene TRBJ1-5, with D uncertain. V gave up 3 bases and J gave up 9 bases, with 9 bases separating them. Germline V gene data show CDR1 as MDHEN and CDR2 as SYDVKM. The CDR3 runs to 12 residues. CDR3 coding DNA: TGTGCCAGCAGTTTGCCTGTTCGGCCCCAGCATTTT. This codes for CASSLPVRPQHF.

This clone was found many times. The chain couples TRBV6-5 to TRBJ2-1; 7 nucleotides agree with TRBD2. CDR3 length equals 18 residues. J lost 8 bases, V lost 2 bases, and 18 bases had no gene match. The germline V gene encodes CDR1 MNHEY and CDR2 SVGAGI. CDR3 protein: CASSYGLRGGRKAHEQFF. In nucleotides, the CDR3 is TGTGCCAGCAGTTACGGTTTAAGGGGCGGGAGAAAAGCTCATGAGCAGTTCTTC.

The sample holds a few counts of this clone. The V gene is TRBV5-1, the J gene TRBJ1-2, with unresolved D. CDR1 SGHRS and CDR2 YFSETQ come from the germline V gene. This CDR3 comprises 11 residues. Trimming took 4 bases from V and 7 from J, leaving 8 bases between them. CDR3 protein: CASSGGRGYTF. DNA for the CDR3: TGCGCCAGCAGCGGCGGACGTGGCTACACCTTC.

CDR3 sequence reads: CASSLWERGNTIYF. The CDR3 region has the DNA TGTGCCAGCAGCTTGTGGGAGAGGGGAAACACCATATATTTT. J is TRBJ1-3 and V is TRBV5-6; D not certain. The V and J ends lost 1 base and 4 bases respectively, with 9 bases between them. CDR1 and CDR2 (germline): SGHDT, YYEEEE. There are 14 residues in the CDR3.

The rearrangement links TRBV5-8 to TRBJ2-5; D is unresolved. CDR1 and CDR2 (germline): SGHTS, YDEGEE. Trimming left V 2 bases short and J 2 bases short, with 13 bases between. This CDR3 contains 15 residues. The DNA of the CDR3 is TGTGCCAGCAGCTTTTTATCGGCAGAGCAAGAGACCCAGTACTTC. Translation gives CASSFLSAEQETQYF.

This clone was observed many times. CDR3 residues: CASRRRGYEQYF. DNA of the CDR3: TGTGCCAGCAGACGCAGGGGTTACGAGCAGTACTTC. The chain has TRBV27 and TRBJ2-7, with D tentatively TRBD1 (6 bases). V was trimmed by 6 bases and J by 4 bases, leaving 10 bases between them. Germline V gene sequence: CDR1 MNHEY, CDR2 SMNVEV (reference sequence). The CDR3 consists of 12 residues.

This clone is classed as medium-sized. The J gene is TRBJ2-1, the V gene TRBV6-2 or TRBV6-3; D is uncertain. From germline, CDR1 is MNHEY and CDR2 SVGEGT. The CDR3 covers 14 residues. Trimming pared 0 bases from V and 6 bases from J, leaving 9 bases between. This CDR3 is CASSYSRISNEQFF. The DNA for the CDR3 is TGTGCCAGCAGTTACTCGCGTATCTCCAATGAGCAGTTCTTC.

This clone was seen a few times. V and J are TRBV12-3 or TRBV12-4 and TRBJ2-2; 13 bases fit TRBD2. The CDR3 sequence is 15 residues long. V was pared by 7 bases and J by 7 bases, with 6 bases of the junction left unmatched. CDR3 loop: CASTRTSGSNGELFF. CDR3 coding DNA: TGTGCCAGCACCAGGACTAGCGGGAGTAACGGGGAGCTGTTTTTT.

V usage is TRBV20-1 and J usage is TRBJ2-3, with 7 nucleotides matching TRBD2. This CDR3 comprises 15 residues. V was pared by 0 bases and J by 4 bases, with 7 bases of the junction left unmatched. The germline V gene encodes CDR1 DFQATT and CDR2 SNEGSKA (reference sequence). CDR3 region: CSARDPAGAPDTQYF. The CDR3 region has the DNA TGCAGTGCTAGAGACCCGGCGGGAGCGCCAGATACGCAGTATTTT.

In this sample, this clone turned up a few times. J is TRBJ1-2 and V is TRBV11-2, with D perhaps TRBD1 (6 bases). The length of the CDR3 is 13 residues. Germline CDR1 and CDR2: SGHAT and FQNNGV. Trimming removed 4 bases at V and 6 bases at J, with 12 bases between. CDR3 loop: CASSWAGANGYTF. For the CDR3, the DNA is TGTGCCAGCAGCTGGGCGGGGGCCAATGGCTACACCTTC.

This clone was counted ten times or more. V and J are TRBV6-1 and TRBJ1-1, with D unclear. The CDR3 length is 13 residues. The ends were cut back, 7 bases at V and 5 bases at J, with 14 bases in the middle. Germline CDR1 reads MNHNS; CDR2 reads SASEGT. The CDR3, as DNA: TGTGCCAGCACCCGATCGCTGGGTACTGAAGCTTTCTTT. Translation gives CASTRSLGTEAFF.

The table lists this clone with many counts. The rearrangement uses TRBV4-3 and TRBJ2-5, with D unresolved. CDR3 size: 15 residues. V lost 0 bases and J lost 5, with 13 bases in between. In germline, CDR1 is LGHNA, CDR2 YSLEER. The CDR3 nucleotides are TGCGCCAGCAGCCAAGACTGGGGAAACGATGAGACCCAGTACTTC. Protein: CASSQDWGNDETQYF.

The V call is TRBV5-4, the J call TRBJ1-6, with 8 nucleotides matching TRBD1. Germline CDR1 and CDR2: SGHNT and YYREEE (reference sequence). The trim removed 2 bases at V and 9 bases at J, leaving 7 bases unmatched. The CDR3 sequence is 15 residues long. The CDR3 nucleotides read TGTGCCAGCAGCTTTCAGGGGGCATTACGTTCACCCCTCCACTTT. Translated, it gives CASSFQGALRSPLHF.

Concerning this clone: A read error is possible here, since a much larger clone lies one base away. The genes are TRBV7-3 and TRBJ2-6; D assignment may be TRBD1 or TRBD2 (6 bases each). The germline V gene encodes CDR1 SGHTA and CDR2 FQGTGA. This CDR3 has 17 amino acids. The CDR3 sequence is CAISLMGGSSGANVLTF. The DNA for the CDR3 is TGTGCCATCAGCTTAATGGGGGGCAGCTCTGGGGCCAACGTCCTGACTTTC.

This clone was detected ten times or more. The chain links TRBV27 to TRBJ2-7; 11 bases map to TRBD2. The ends lost 5 bases at V and 4 bases at J; junction bases unmatched: 16. There are 18 residues in the CDR3. Germline V CDR1 and CDR2: MNHEY, SMNVEV (reference sequence). The CDR3 loop reads CASSQAEGTSGAPYEQYF. CDR3 DNA: TGTGCCAGCAGTCAGGCCGAGGGGACTAGCGGAGCCCCTTACGAGCAGTACTTC.

This rearrangement joins TRBV6-1 to TRBJ2-7; D unresolved. Germline V gives CDR1 MNHNS, CDR2 SASEGT. This CDR3 has 12 residues. The ends were cut back, 7 bases at V and 0 bases at J, with 7 bases in the middle. The CDR3 is CASILISYEQYF. In nucleotides, the CDR3 is TGTGCCAGCATCCTCATCTCCTACGAGCAGTACTTC.

By share, this clone ranks as medium-sized (0.01 to 0.1%). V is TRBV2 and J is TRBJ1-2, with unresolved D. Looked up from germline, CDR1 is SNHLY and CDR2 is FYNNEI. CDR3 size: 16 residues. Trimming cost V 2 bases and J 2 bases, with 15 bases left between them. CDR3 nucleotide sequence: TGTGCCAGCAGTGAAACGGTGACGGAACCCAACTATGGCTACACCTTC. Its translation: CASSETVTEPNYGYTF.

Remarks on this clone: The germline gene is not matched at one end of the junction; a read error may be the cause. The J gene is TRBJ2-7, the V gene TRBV27; D ambiguous. This CDR3 has 15 residues. Germline V lookup: CDR1 MNHEY, CDR2 SMNVEV (reference sequence). The CDR3: CAGSFSTPRSYEQYF. Here the CDR3 DNA reads TGTGCCGGCAGTTTTTCAACGCCGCGGTCGTACGAGCAGTACTTC.